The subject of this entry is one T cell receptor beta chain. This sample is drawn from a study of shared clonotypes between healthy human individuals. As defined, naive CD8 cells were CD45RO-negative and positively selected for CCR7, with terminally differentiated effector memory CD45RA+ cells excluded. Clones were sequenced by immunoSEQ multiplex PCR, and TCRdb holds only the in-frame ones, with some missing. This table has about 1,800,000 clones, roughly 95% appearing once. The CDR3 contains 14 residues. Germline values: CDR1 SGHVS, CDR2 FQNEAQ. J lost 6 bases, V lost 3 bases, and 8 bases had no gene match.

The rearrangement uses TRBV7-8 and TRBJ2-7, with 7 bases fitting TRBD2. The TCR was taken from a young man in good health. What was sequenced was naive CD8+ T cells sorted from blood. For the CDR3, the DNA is TGTGCCAGCAGCTTTTCCGGGACTACCGGCGAGCAGTACTTC. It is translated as CASSFSGTTGEQYF.